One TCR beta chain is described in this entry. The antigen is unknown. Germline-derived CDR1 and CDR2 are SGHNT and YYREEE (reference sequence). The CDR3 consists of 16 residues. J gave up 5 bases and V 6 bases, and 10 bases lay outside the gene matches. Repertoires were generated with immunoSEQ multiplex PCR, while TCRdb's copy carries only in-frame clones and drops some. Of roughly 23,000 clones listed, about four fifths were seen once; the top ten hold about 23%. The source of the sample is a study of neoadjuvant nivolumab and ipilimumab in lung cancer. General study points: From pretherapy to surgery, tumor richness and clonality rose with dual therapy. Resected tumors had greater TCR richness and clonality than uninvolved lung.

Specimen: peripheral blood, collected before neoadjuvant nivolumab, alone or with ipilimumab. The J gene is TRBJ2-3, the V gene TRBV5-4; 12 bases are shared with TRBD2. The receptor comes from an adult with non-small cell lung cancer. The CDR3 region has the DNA TGTGCCAGCAATGAAAGACTAGCGGGAGAGGGAGATACGCAGTATTTT. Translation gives CASNERLAGEGDTQYF.